This TCR beta chain comes out of a study of blood T cell repertoires in COVID-19. Study-level background: The United States, Italy and Spain were the sources of the acute and convalescent COVID-19 samples. T cells, B-cell-depleted T cells, or PBMCs supplied cDNA or gDNA.

In the original processing: The assay estimated nucleated cells by amplifying reference gene primers. Produced via immunoSEQ multiplex PCR; TCRdb's table is partial and in-frame only. The V and J calls and the clone size are those of that table, but D and trimming were determined from the DNA. The sample shows roughly 230,000 clones, roughly four fifths of them seen only once. Trimming stripped 2 bases from V and 1 base from J, with 6 bases between. The CDR3 contains 13 residues. The germline CDR1 and CDR2 sequences are ENHRY and SYGVKD. The sequenced sample consisted of peripheral blood. This TCR was recovered from a man aged 45-65 years with active or convalescent COVID-19. J is TRBJ2-7 and V is TRBV10-3, with a weak D call TRBD1 (5 bases). As DNA, the CDR3 is TGTGCCATCAGTGAGACAGGATCCTACGAGCAGTACTTC. Its translation: CAISETGSYEQYF.